This is a list of T cell receptor beta chains from one sample in a study of cytomegalovirus exposure and HLA in healthy donors. TCRdb's table, derived via immunoSEQ multiplex PCR, lists solely in-frame clones and lacks some. This table has roughly 150,000 clones, roughly 70% appearing once. The sample was PBMCs. These receptor sequences come from a woman aged 40-49 years in good health and CMV-seronegative. Each CDR3 is given with its conserved first and last residue. A D gene is named only where the DNA matches it firmly. Where a row states a size, it is once, few, many or the class of an expanded clone; other rows omit it.

clone size,V gene,D gene,J gene,CDR3 protein,CDR3 DNA
.,TRBV19,TRBD1,TRBJ1-1,CASSSGQAGLNTEAFF,TGTGCCAGTAGTTCCGGACAGGCTGGACTGAACACTGAAGCTTTCTTT
.,TRBV9,.,TRBJ2-1,CASNGGPERNEQFF,TGTGCCAGCAACGGCGGGCCCGAGCGGAATGAGCAGTTCTTC
.,TRBV27,TRBD1,TRBJ2-2,CASSPMYWTGANTGELFF,TGTGCCAGCAGTCCAATGTACTGGACAGGTGCGAACACCGGGGAGCTGTTTTTT
few,TRBV14,TRBD2,TRBJ2-2,CASSRILAVDSGELFF,TGTGCCAGCAGCCGAATACTAGCGGTAGATTCCGGGGAGCTGTTTTTT
.,TRBV4-1,.,TRBJ1-2,CASSLLTGATLANYGYTF,TGCGCCAGCAGCCTGCTGACAGGTGCCACCTTAGCTAACTATGGCTACACCTTC
.,TRBV6-6,.,TRBJ1-4,CASSRGGLGTNEKLFF,TGTGCCAGCAGCCGTGGGGGGTTAGGGACTAATGAAAAACTGTTTTTT
.,TRBV27,TRBD2,TRBJ2-5,CASSGRGGQETQYF,TGTGCCAGCAGTGGGCGGGGGGGGCAAGAGACCCAGTACTTC
few,TRBV27,.,TRBJ1-1,CASSSLRDRLGNTEAFF,TGTGCCAGCAGTTCCCTCCGGGATCGCCTGGGGAACACTGAAGCTTTCTTT
.,TRBV7-9,.,TRBJ2-3,CASSPTTDTQYF,TGTGCCAGCAGTCCTACCACAGATACGCAGTATTTT
.,TRBV14,TRBD2,TRBJ2-7,CASSHAGGAYEQYF,TGTGCCAGCAGCCATGCGGGAGGGGCCTACGAGCAGTACTTC
.,TRBV6-5,.,TRBJ1-5,CASSYSWGQNQPQHF,TGTGCCAGCAGTTACTCCTGGGGGCAGAATCAGCCCCAGCATTTT
.,TRBV7-9,.,TRBJ1-3,CASSLDSFSGNTIYF,TGTGCCAGCAGCTTAGACAGTTTCTCTGGAAACACCATATATTTT
.,TRBV28,.,TRBJ2-7,CASSLLTRQEQYF,TGTGCCAGCAGTTTATTAACCCGTCAGGAGCAGTACTTC
.,TRBV20-1,.,TRBJ2-3,CSARIAGVQYF,TGCAGTGCTAGAATTGCGGGTGTGCAGTATTTT
.,TRBV6-1,.,TRBJ1-6,CASSEGSSYNSPLHF,TGTGCCAGCAGTGAGGGGAGCTCCTATAATTCACCCCTCCACTTT
few,TRBV5-6,TRBD2,TRBJ2-7,CASSLLSGGTYEQYF,TGTGCCAGCAGCTTGTTGTCGGGAGGTACCTACGAGCAGTACTTC
.,TRBV5-1,TRBD1,TRBJ2-5,CASRPEQGAGWETQYF,TGCGCCAGCAGACCAGAACAGGGGGCAGGATGGGAGACCCAGTACTTC